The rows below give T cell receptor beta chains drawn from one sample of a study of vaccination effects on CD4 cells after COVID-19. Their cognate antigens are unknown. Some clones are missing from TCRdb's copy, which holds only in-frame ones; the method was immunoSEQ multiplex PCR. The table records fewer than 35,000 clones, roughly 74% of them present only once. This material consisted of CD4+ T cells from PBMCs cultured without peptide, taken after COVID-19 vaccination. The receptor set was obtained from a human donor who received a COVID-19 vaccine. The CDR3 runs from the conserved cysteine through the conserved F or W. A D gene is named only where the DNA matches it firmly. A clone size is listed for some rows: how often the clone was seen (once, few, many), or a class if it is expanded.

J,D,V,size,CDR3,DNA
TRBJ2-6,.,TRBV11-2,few,CASSPPVWAQVPPTF,TGTGCCAGCAGCCCCCCGGTCTGGGCCCAAGTACCCCCGACTTTC
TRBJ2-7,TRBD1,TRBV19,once,CASSISGQGPYEQYF,TGTGCCAGTAGCATTTCGGGACAGGGACCCTACGAGCAGTACTTC
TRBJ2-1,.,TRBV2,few,CASNPLVTGNEQFF,TGTGCCAGCAATCCACTAGTTACCGGCAATGAGCAGTTCTTC
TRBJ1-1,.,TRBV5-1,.,CASSLTGGRSTEAFF,TGCGCCAGCAGCTTGACAGGAGGAAGGAGCACTGAAGCTTTCTTT
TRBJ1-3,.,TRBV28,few,CASSFPSGNTIYF,TGTGCCAGCAGTTTCCCGTCTGGAAACACCATATATTTT
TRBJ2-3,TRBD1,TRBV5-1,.,CASSFTGTGQTDTQYF,TGCGCCAGCAGCTTCACAGGGACAGGGCAAACAGATACGCAGTATTTT
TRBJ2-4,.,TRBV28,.,CASSLGSNIQYF,TGTGCCAGCAGTTTGGGTAGCAACATTCAGTACTTC
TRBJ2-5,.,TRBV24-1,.,CATPGEQETQYF,TGTGCCACCCCTGGGGAGCAAGAGACCCAGTACTTC
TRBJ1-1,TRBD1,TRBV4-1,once,CASKGAGNTEAFF,TGCGCCAGCAAGGGGGCGGGGAACACTGAAGCTTTCTTT
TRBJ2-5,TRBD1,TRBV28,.,CASSLRTGPPLSPQETQYF,TGTGCCAGCAGTTTGAGGACAGGCCCCCCTCTATCTCCCCAAGAGACCCAGTACTTC
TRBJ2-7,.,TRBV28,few,CASSQGISYEQYF,TGTGCCAGCAGCCAAGGGATCTCCTACGAGCAGTACTTC
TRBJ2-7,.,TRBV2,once,CASSAPGLPPYEQYF,TGTGCCAGCAGTGCCCCAGGGCTTCCTCCCTACGAGCAGTACTTC
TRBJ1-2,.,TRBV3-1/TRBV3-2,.,CASSQDLGVGGYTF,TGTGCCAGCAGCCAAGATTTAGGGGTGGGCGGCTACACCTTC
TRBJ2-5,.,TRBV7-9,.,CASSLGSQETQYF,TGTGCCAGCAGCTTAGGCAGTCAAGAGACCCAGTACTTC
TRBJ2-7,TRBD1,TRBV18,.,CASSYRGTGFRYEQYF,TGTGCCAGCTCCTACCGGGGGACAGGGTTCCGCTACGAGCAGTACTTC
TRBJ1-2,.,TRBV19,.,CASSIAINYGYTF,TGTGCCAGTAGTATAGCAATTAACTATGGCTACACCTTC
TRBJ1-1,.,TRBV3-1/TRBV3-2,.,CASTMVGAGQIGEAFF,TGTGCCAGCACGATGGTTGGGGCAGGCCAGATCGGTGAAGCTTTCTTT
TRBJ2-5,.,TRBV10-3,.,CAISGGETQYF,TGTGCCATCAGTGGGGGGGAGACCCAGTACTTC
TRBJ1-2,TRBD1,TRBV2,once,CASRAGTGRYNYGYTF,TGTGCCAGCAGAGCCGGGACAGGCCGTTATAACTATGGCTACACCTTC
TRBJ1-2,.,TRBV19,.,CASLAGRRTPAGYTF,TGTGCCAGTCTCGCGGGACGGCGAACTCCGGCTGGCTACACCTTC
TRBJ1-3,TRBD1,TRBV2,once,CASSQDRNSGNTIYF,TGTGCCAGCAGTCAGGACAGGAACTCTGGAAACACCATATATTTT
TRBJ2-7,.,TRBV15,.,CATSRDEGGYEQYF,TGTGCCACCAGCAGAGATGAGGGGGGCTACGAGCAGTACTTC
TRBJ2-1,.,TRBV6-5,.,CASDYTSTNYNEQFF,TGTGCCAGCGATTACACCTCCACTAACTACAATGAGCAGTTCTTC
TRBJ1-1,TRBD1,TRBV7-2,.,CASSSSGQGHTEAFF,TGTGCCAGCAGCTCCTCCGGACAGGGCCACACTGAAGCTTTCTTT
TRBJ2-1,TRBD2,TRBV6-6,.,CASSPRSSGIGNEQFF,TGTGCCAGCAGTCCCCGGAGTAGCGGGATAGGTAATGAGCAGTTCTTC
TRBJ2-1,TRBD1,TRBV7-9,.,CASSLGWGTGSGNEQFF,TGTGCCAGCAGCTTAGGTTGGGGGACAGGGTCCGGCAATGAGCAGTTCTTC
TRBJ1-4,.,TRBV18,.,CASSPDRNEKLFF,TGTGCCAGCTCACCAGACAGGAATGAAAAACTGTTTTTT
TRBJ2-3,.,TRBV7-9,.,CASSPRGTDRTDTQYF,TGTGCCAGCAGCCCAAGGGGCACAGACCGCACAGATACGCAGTATTTT
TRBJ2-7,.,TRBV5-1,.,CASSLAALSYEQYF,TGCGCCAGCAGCTTGGCCGCCCTTTCCTACGAGCAGTACTTC
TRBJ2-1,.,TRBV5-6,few,CASSLISVNEQFF,TGTGCCAGCAGCTTGATTAGCGTCAATGAGCAGTTCTTC
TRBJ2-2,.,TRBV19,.,CASSIESEVQRAIAGELFF,TGTGCCAGTAGTATAGAATCTGAAGTCCAGAGGGCAATCGCCGGGGAGCTGTTTTTT
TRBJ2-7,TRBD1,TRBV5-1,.,CASSLGGTGSYEQYF,TGCGCCAGCAGCTTGGGGGGGACAGGAAGCTACGAGCAGTACTTC
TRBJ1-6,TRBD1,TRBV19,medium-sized,CASSIGTGNSPLHF,TGTGCCAGTAGTATTGGGACAGGGAATTCACCCCTCCACTTT
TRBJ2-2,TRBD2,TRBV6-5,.,CASSLTSGRAGELFF,TGTGCCAGCAGTTTAACTAGCGGGAGGGCCGGGGAGCTGTTTTTT
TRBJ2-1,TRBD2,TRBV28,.,CASSLRLAGFYEQFF,TGTGCCAGCAGTTTGAGACTAGCGGGATTCTATGAGCAGTTCTTC
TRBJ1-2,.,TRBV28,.,CASSLGQSLSYTF,TGTGCCAGCAGTTTGGGCCAGTCTCTAAGCTACACCTTC
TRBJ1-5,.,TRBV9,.,CASSVGQNQPQHF,TGTGCCAGCAGCGTAGGGCAGAATCAGCCCCAGCATTTT
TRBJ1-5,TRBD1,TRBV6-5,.,CASSPDRGTPQHF,TGTGCCAGCAGTCCGGACAGGGGGACGCCCCAGCATTTT
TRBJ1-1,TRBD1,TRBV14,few,CASSQVRWDRVWAEAFF,TGTGCCAGCAGCCAAGTACGCTGGGACAGGGTTTGGGCTGAAGCTTTCTTT
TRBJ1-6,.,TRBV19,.,CASSLDGYNSPLHF,TGTGCCAGTAGCCTTGACGGATATAATTCACCCCTCCACTTT
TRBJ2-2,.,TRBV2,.,CASSERVLNTGELFF,TGTGCCAGCAGTGAAAGGGTCCTGAACACCGGGGAGCTGTTTTTT
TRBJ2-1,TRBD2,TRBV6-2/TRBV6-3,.,CASSYSVLAGGTYNEQFF,TGTGCCAGCAGTTACTCAGTTCTGGCGGGAGGGACCTACAATGAGCAGTTCTTC
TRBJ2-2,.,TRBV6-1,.,CASSERFRDTGELFF,TGTGCCAGCAGTGAAAGGTTTCGGGACACCGGGGAGCTGTTTTTT
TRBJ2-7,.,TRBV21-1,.,CASTSEPPTYEQYF,TGTGCCAGCACCTCCGAACCTCCTACCTACGAGCAGTACTTC
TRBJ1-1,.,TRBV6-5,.,CASSIGLGDTEAFF,TGTGCCAGCAGTATCGGGCTAGGGGACACTGAAGCTTTCTTT
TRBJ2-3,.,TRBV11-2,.,CASSLVGRDTDTQYF,TGTGCCAGCAGCTTAGTGGGTAGGGACACAGATACGCAGTATTTT
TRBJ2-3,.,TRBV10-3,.,CAISESRGATDTQYF,TGTGCCATCAGTGAGTCTAGAGGGGCCACAGATACGCAGTATTTT
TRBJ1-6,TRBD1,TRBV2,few,CASTTGVVISPLHF,TGTGCCAGCACGACAGGGGTTGTAATCTCACCCCTCCACTTT
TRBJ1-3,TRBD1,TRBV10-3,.,CAISDGTANSGNTIYF,TGTGCCATCAGTGACGGGACAGCCAACTCTGGAAACACCATATATTTT
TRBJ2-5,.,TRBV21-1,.,CASSKGGGGGQETQYF,TGTGCCAGCAGCAAAGGTGGCGGGGGAGGCCAAGAGACCCAGTACTTC
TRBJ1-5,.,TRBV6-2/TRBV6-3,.,CASSSWGDQPQHF,TGTGCCAGCAGTTCGTGGGGGGATCAGCCCCAGCATTTT
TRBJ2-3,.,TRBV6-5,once,CASSYSGGESTDTQYF,TGTGCCAGCAGTTACTCCGGCGGAGAAAGCACAGATACGCAGTATTTT
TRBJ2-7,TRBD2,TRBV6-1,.,CASSEAGGGLAGVWQYF,TGTGCCAGCAGTGAAGCAGGCGGGGGACTAGCGGGAGTTTGGCAGTACTTC